This passage covers 17 T cell receptor beta chains from one sample sequenced in a study of CD8+CD57+ T cells in acquired aplastic anemia. All patients picked for sequencing had shown, by flow cytometry, an expansion of CD8+CD57+ cells. Template material for TCR beta VDJ and CDR3 profiling consisted of genomic DNA. TCRdb recomputed calls from the reads with MiXCR, one row per CDR3 protein. There are 100,000 to 150,000 distinct CDR3 sequences in the sample; almost 40% occur only once, and around 2.7% lies in the top ten. Specimen: sorted CD4+, CD8+, or CD8+CD57+ T cells (not recorded which) from PBMCs. All receptors derive from a human donor with aplastic anemia.

The chain couples TRBV25-1 to TRBJ2-7, with 10 bases fitting TRBD1. The J segment lost 5 bases and the V segment lost 0 bases, leaving 1 base of the junction unmatched. In germline, CDR1 is MGHDK, CDR2 SYGVNS. The length of the CDR3 is 14 residues. The CDR3 loop reads CASSEYGTGDEQYF. Written as DNA, the CDR3 is TGTGCCAGCAGTGAATACGGGACAGGGGACGAGCAGTACTTC.

This clonotype was recorded at least ten times. V and J are TRBV19 and TRBJ2-7; 7 nucleotides match TRBD2. This CDR3 contains 16 residues. V was pared by 4 bases and J by 3 bases, with 12 bases of the junction left unmatched. Per the germline V gene, CDR1 is LNHDA and CDR2 is SQIVND (reference sequence). The CDR3 protein is CASSTSSLSGYYEQYF. DNA for the CDR3: TGTGCCAGTAGTACCTCCTCTCTTAGCGGGTACTACGAGCAGTACTTC.

Comments on this clonotype: One base away lies a much larger clone, so this may be a sequencing read error. V usage is TRBV4-2 and J usage is TRBJ1-1; D might be TRBD1 (5 bases). This CDR3 is 15 amino acids long. CDR1 and CDR2 (germline): LGHNA, YNFKEQ. The CDR3 here is CAGSQEMLGGTEAFF. CDR3 sequence (DNA): TGTGCCGGCAGCCAAGAGATGCTGGGGGGCACTGAAGCTTTCTTT.

V usage is TRBV2 and J usage is TRBJ1-1; D not resolved. CDR1 and CDR2 from the germline V gene are SNHLY and FYNNEI. The ends were cut back, 11 bases at V and 3 bases at J, with 16 bases in the middle. CDR3 length: 13 amino acids. The CDR3 DNA sequence: TGTGCCGGCCATCAGGCTGCGTACACTGAAGCTTTCTTT. Protein product: CAGHQAAYTEAFF. Combining the CDR3 with reference TRBV2 and TRBJ1-1 gives the whole variable domain EPEVTQTPSHQVTQMGQEVILRCVPISNHLYFYWYRQILGQKVEFLVSFYNNEISEKSEIFDDQFSVERPDGSNFTLKIRSTKLEDSAMYFCAGHQAAYTEAFFGQGTRLTVV.

This clonotype appeared many times. The rearrangement joins TRBV2 to TRBJ2-3; D is ambiguous. Trimming took off 4 bases at V and 2 bases at J, with 4 bases between the two ends. CDR1 and CDR2 from the germline V gene are SNHLY and FYNNEI. CDR3 length: 12 residues. This chain's CDR3 is CASSADTDTQYF. CDR3 nucleotides: TGTGCCAGCAGTGCCGACACAGATACGCAGTATTTT.

The chain recombines TRBV9 with TRBJ2-4; 10 nucleotides align to TRBD1. The trim removed 0 bases at V and 1 base at J, leaving 13 bases unmatched. Germline assignment: CDR1 SGDLS and CDR2 YYNGEE. The CDR3 runs to 20 residues. The CDR3 DNA is TGTGCCAGCAGCGTAGGTGGGGACAGGGGAATCCTCGGGGCCAAAAACATTCAGTACTTC. Protein sequence: CASSVGGDRGILGAKNIQYF.

This clonotype has at least ten counts. This CDR3 is CASTPTGAYEQYF. The CDR3 DNA sequence: TGTGCCAGTACTCCGACAGGGGCCTACGAGCAGTACTTC. The chain combines TRBV19 with TRBJ2-7; 8 positions match TRBD1. This CDR3 has 13 residues. The germline gives CDR1 LNHDA, CDR2 SQIVND (reference sequence). The V and J ends lost 7 bases and 2 bases, in that order; junction bases with no gene match: 4.

The chain links TRBV25-1 to TRBJ2-7; tentatively, D is TRBD1 (6 bases). The CDR3 runs 13 residues. Germline CDR1 MGHDK, CDR2 SYGVNS. The V gene lost 1 base and the J gene lost 4 bases, with 8 bases spanning the gap. The CDR3, as DNA: TGTGCCAGCAGTGAATGGGACAAGTACGAGCAGTACTTC. Protein product: CASSEWDKYEQYF.

This clonotype has a handful of counts. This chain joins TRBV15 and TRBJ1-2; maybe TRBD1 (5 bases). The germline CDR1 and CDR2 sequences are LNHNV and YYDKDF (reference sequence). V lost 0 bases to trimming and J lost 3 bases, with 5 bases between them. The CDR3 has 13 amino acids. The chain's CDR3 is CATSRDRDYGYTF. In nucleotides, the CDR3 is TGTGCCACCAGCAGAGACAGGGACTATGGCTACACCTTC.

This clonotype was observed at least ten times. The rearrangement links TRBV25-1 to TRBJ1-1; D gene unclear. Germline V gene data show CDR1 as MGHDK and CDR2 as SYGVNS. With 5 bases removed from V and 1 base from J, the gap between germline ends came to 8 bases. The CDR3 loop spans 13 amino acids. The CDR3 DNA follows: TGTGCCAGCAGTAATCGACGGAACACTGAAGCTTTCTTT. Translated: CASSNRRNTEAFF.

Concerning this clonotype itself: Just one base apart from a much larger clone, this may be a read error. This CDR3 fails to terminate in the conserved phenylalanine or tryptophan, so it likely reflects a read error. The V call is TRBV6-1, the J call TRBJ2-5, with 8 bases fitting TRBD2. The CDR3 has 14 residues. Germline lookup yields CDR1 MNHNS and CDR2 SASEGT. Trimming removed 7 bases from V and 4 bases from J; junction bases left unmatched: 8. In DNA form, the CDR3 reads TGTGCCAGCACCCCGAGGCGGGGGGCAGAGACCCAGTACTCC. Encoded protein: CASTPRRGAETQYS.

Regarding this clonotype: Its ends do not fully match the called genes, so a read error is possible. The genes are TRBV2 and TRBJ1-2, with D unclear. The CDR3 extends over 14 amino acids. Per germline, CDR1 SNHLY and CDR2 FYNNEI. CDR3 nucleotide sequence: TGTGCCAGCAGTGAGGAGAAGCTGCGCTATGGCAACACCTTC. Amino acids: CASSEEKLRYGNTF.

This chain joins TRBV15 and TRBJ2-7; 9 nucleotides line up with TRBD2. The CDR3 is 15 residues long. Germline trimming cut 2 bases from V and 2 bases from J; bases unmatched to any gene: 4. From germline, CDR1 is LNHNV and CDR2 YYDKDF (reference sequence). DNA for the CDR3: TGTGCCACCAGCAGACTAGCGGGGACCACCTACGAGCAGTACGTC. Its translation: CATSRLAGTTYEQYV.

This clonotype has a count of ten or more. The V and J genes are TRBV6-1 and TRBJ1-5; a possible D gene is TRBD1 (5 bases). CDR3 length equals 15 residues. The germline V and J ends were trimmed by 3 bases and 9 bases, with 18 bases remaining between them. From germline, CDR1 is MNHNS and CDR2 SASEGT. CDR3 amino acids: CASSDEGTRVRPQHF. The CDR3 nucleotides read TGTGCCAGCAGTGATGAGGGGACTAGAGTGCGGCCCCAGCATTTT.

This clonotype was detected a few times. The chain combines TRBV5-5 with TRBJ1-1; TRBD1 aligns across 8 bases. The CDR3 has 14 residues. The V gene end was trimmed by 5 bases and the J gene end by 1 base; junction bases not matched to a gene: 4. The germline V gene has CDR1 SGHKS and CDR2 YYEKEE (reference sequence). In DNA form, the CDR3 reads TGTGCCAGCAGTGCCCAGGGGGCGAACACTGAAGCTTTCTTT. Protein product: CASSAQGANTEAFF.

V usage is TRBV2 and J usage is TRBJ2-3; TRBD2 agrees at 10 bases. From germline, CDR1 is SNHLY and CDR2 FYNNEI. V shed 4 bases and J 2 bases; nucleotides not matched to a gene: 6. This CDR3 is 16 amino acids long. The CDR3 DNA follows: TGTGCCAGCAGTGTTGGACTAGCGGCACTCACAGATACGCAGTATTTT. Translation: CASSVGLAALTDTQYF.

This clonotype was counted ten times or more. The chain is built from TRBV15 and TRBJ1-3; D remains ambiguous. The CDR3 extends over 16 amino acids. CDR1 LNHNV and CDR2 YYDKDF come from the germline V gene (reference sequence). The ends were cut back, 0 bases at V and 4 bases at J, with 13 bases in the middle. The CDR3 sequence: CATSRDGQTGGNTIYF. The CDR3 nucleotides read TGTGCCACCAGCAGAGATGGCCAAACGGGAGGAAACACCATATATTTT. Full variable domain (outside the CDR3, taken from reference TRBV15 and TRBJ1-3): DAMVIQNPRYQVTQFGKPVTLSCSQTLNHNVMYWYQQKSSQAPKLLFHYYDKDFNNEADTPDNFQSRRPNTSFCFLDIRSPGLGDTAMYLCATSRDGQTGGNTIYFGEGSWLTVV.